The present entry profiles one T cell receptor (beta chain) with its context. The record originates from a study of blood T cell repertoires in COVID-19. Study-wide context: PBMCs, B-cell-depleted T cells, or T cells were the source of the cDNA or gDNA that made up the material.

The protocol was immunoSEQ multiplex PCR, while the TCRdb copy is restricted to in-frame clones and leaves out a portion. The sample has fewer than 400,000 clones, approximately 89% seen once. CDR3 length: 15 residues. V lost 5 bases, J lost 3 bases, and 5 bases stayed unmatched. Germline loops: CDR1 SGHTA, CDR2 FQGNSA. The V call is TRBV7-2, the J call TRBJ2-7, with 12 bases lining up with TRBD1. The clonotype comes from a woman in her twenties or thirties with COVID-19, enrolled during active disease. The sequencing input was peripheral blood. The CDR3 protein is CASSMGQGAFYEQYF. CDR3 bases: TGTGCCAGCAGCATGGGACAGGGGGCGTTCTACGAGCAGTACTTC.